The 10 T cell receptor beta chains presented below share a single source sample, sequenced in a study of cytomegalovirus exposure and HLA in healthy donors. Assay used: immunoSEQ multiplex PCR; TCRdb lists only in-frame clones, some missing. The repertoire holds roughly 150,000 clones, with 88% as singletons. The sample consisted of PBMCs. These receptors all stem from a man between 18 and 35 years old in good health and CMV-seronegative.

This chain uses TRBV6-1 with TRBJ1-1, with 7 nucleotides matching TRBD1. From germline, CDR1 is MNHNS and CDR2 SASEGT. V gave up 2 bases and J gave up 3 bases; unmatched junction bases: 9. This CDR3 contains 16 residues. The CDR3, as DNA: TGTGCCAGCAGTGAATTAGGGGGCGGTCTTTACACTGAAGCTTTCTTT. Encoded protein: CASSELGGGLYTEAFF.

The chain couples TRBV12-5 to TRBJ2-3; the D gene is possibly TRBD2 (5 bases). The CDR3 loop spans 13 amino acids. With 2 bases removed from V and 6 bases from J, the gap between germline ends came to 9 bases. Germline CDR1 reads LGHNT; CDR2 reads FRNRAP. In DNA form, the CDR3 reads TGTGCTAGTGGTTTGACCAGAGGGGATACGCAGTATTTT. This gives the protein CASGLTRGDTQYF.

The chain uses TRBV7-9 and TRBJ2-2; no definite D call. Germline V gene lookup returns CDR1 SEHNR and CDR2 FQNEAQ (reference sequence). Deletions cut 3 bases from V and 9 bases from J, with 8 bases between. The CDR3 has 12 residues. The CDR3 sequence is CASSFSFRELFF. The CDR3 coding sequence is TGTGCCAGCAGCTTTTCCTTCCGGGAGCTGTTTTTT.

The chain couples TRBV6-5 to TRBJ1-2; the match to TRBD1 covers 7 bases. V lost 0 bases, J lost 6 bases, and 1 base stayed unmatched. CDR3 length: 13 residues. Germline V gives CDR1 MNHEY, CDR2 SVGAGI. CDR3 bases: TGTGCCAGCAGTTACTCAGGGGGCGATGGCTACACCTTC. Translated, it gives CASSYSGGDGYTF.

The genes are TRBV30 and TRBJ2-3; 8 bases are shared with TRBD1. The CDR3 covers 13 residues. V shed 7 bases and J 3 bases; nucleotides not matched to a gene: 6. Germline loops: CDR1 GTSNPN, CDR2 SVGIG (reference sequence). The CDR3 nucleotides read TGTGCCTCGAACCGGGACAGGACAGATACGCAGTATTTT. Translation: CASNRDRTDTQYF.

The rearrangement uses TRBV5-1 and TRBJ2-7; maybe TRBD1 (5 bases). The CDR3 covers 13 residues. V lost 4 bases to trimming and J lost 9 bases, with 17 bases between them. Germline lookup yields CDR1 SGHRS and CDR2 YFSETQ. The CDR3 reads CASSRSDTEAQYF. The CDR3 nucleotides are TGCGCCAGCAGCAGATCGGACACCGAAGCGCAGTACTTC. Variable domain in full (rest from reference TRBV5-1 and TRBJ2-7): KAGVTQTPRYLIKTRGQQVTLSCSPISGHRSVSWYQQTPGQGLQFLFEYFSETQRNKGNFPGRFSGRQFSNSRSEMNVSTLELGDSALYLCASSRSDTEAQYFGPGTRLTVT.

V usage is TRBV5-6 and J usage is TRBJ2-1, with D unclear. The length of the CDR3 is 13 residues. The V and J ends lost 1 base and 7 bases respectively, with 9 bases between them. Germline CDR1 SGHDT, CDR2 YYEEEE. The CDR3 DNA follows: TGTGCCAGCAGCTTGCTGGAGAAGAATGAGCAGTTCTTC. Protein sequence: CASSLLEKNEQFF.

This clone is a singleton in its sample. The chain is built from TRBV6-1 and TRBJ2-7, with TRBD1 identical over 7 bases. The CDR3 is made up of 14 amino acids. The germline V gene encodes CDR1 MNHNS and CDR2 SASEGT. With 3 bases clipped from V and 4 bases from J, the junction kept 6 bases outside the gene matches. CDR3 loop: CASSDTGQKYEQYV. CDR3 nucleotide sequence: TGTGCCAGCAGTGATACGGGACAGAAATACGAGCAGTACGTC.

The rearrangement links TRBV30 to TRBJ2-6; possible D gene TRBD1, 7 bases. V lost 4 bases to trimming and J lost 0 bases, with 16 bases between them. The CDR3 covers 17 residues. Germline CDR1 is GTSNPN and CDR2 is SVGIG (reference sequence). This CDR3 is CAWIRGAVSSGANVLTF. As DNA, the CDR3 is TGTGCCTGGATCAGGGGGGCGGTAAGCTCTGGGGCCAACGTCCTGACTTTC.

The V call is TRBV7-2, the J call TRBJ2-7, with a weak D call TRBD1 (7 bases). This CDR3 contains 15 residues. Germline V gene data show CDR1 as SGHTA and CDR2 as FQGNSA. V lost 5 bases, J lost 2 bases, and 16 bases lay in between. CDR3 sequence reads: CASSQGGGKTYEQYF. CDR3 coding DNA: TGTGCCAGCAGCCAGGGGGGCGGAAAAACCTACGAGCAGTACTTC.